This TCR beta chain was recovered during a study of technical replicates of blood from several donors. Trimming shortened V by 1 base and J by 1 base, and 10 bases separated the two germline ends. Germline V CDR1 and CDR2: SQVTM, ANQGSEA. The length of the CDR3 is 14 residues. Assay used: immunoSEQ multiplex PCR; TCRdb lists only in-frame clones, some missing. The sample consists of 55,000 to 75,000 clones, approximately 94% of them appearing once. The chain couples TRBV29-1 to TRBJ1-1; a possible D gene is TRBD1 (6 bases). Sequenced input: T cells isolated from PBMCs. The clonotype comes from a human donor in good health. The CDR3 protein is CSVEATGWNTEAFF. CDR3 nucleotide sequence: TGCAGCGTTGAAGCGACAGGATGGAACACTGAAGCTTTCTTT.